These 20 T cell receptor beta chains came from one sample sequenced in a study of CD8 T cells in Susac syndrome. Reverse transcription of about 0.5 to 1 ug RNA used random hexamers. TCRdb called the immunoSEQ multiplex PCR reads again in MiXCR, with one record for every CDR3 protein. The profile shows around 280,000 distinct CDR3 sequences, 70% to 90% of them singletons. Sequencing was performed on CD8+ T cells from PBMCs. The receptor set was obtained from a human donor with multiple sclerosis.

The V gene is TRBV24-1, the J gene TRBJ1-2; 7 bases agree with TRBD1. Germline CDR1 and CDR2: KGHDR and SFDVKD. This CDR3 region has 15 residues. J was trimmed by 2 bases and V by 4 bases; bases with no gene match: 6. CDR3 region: CATSDPRTGNYGYTF. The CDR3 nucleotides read TGTGCCACCAGTGACCCCCGGACAGGCAACTATGGCTACACCTTC.

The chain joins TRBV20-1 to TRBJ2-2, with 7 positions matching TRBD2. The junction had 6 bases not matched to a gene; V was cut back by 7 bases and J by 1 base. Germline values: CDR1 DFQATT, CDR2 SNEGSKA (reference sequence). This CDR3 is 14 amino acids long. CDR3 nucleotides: TGCAGTGGCGTGGAGCGGGGGAACACCGGGGAGCTGTTTTTT. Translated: CSGVERGNTGELFF.

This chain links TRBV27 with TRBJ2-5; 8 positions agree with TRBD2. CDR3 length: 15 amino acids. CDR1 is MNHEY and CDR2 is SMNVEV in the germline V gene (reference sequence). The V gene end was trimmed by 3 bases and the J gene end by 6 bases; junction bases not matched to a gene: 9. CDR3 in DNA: TGTGCCAGCAGTTTTATCAGCGGGAGAGGGAAGACCCAGTACTTC. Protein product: CASSFISGRGKTQYF.

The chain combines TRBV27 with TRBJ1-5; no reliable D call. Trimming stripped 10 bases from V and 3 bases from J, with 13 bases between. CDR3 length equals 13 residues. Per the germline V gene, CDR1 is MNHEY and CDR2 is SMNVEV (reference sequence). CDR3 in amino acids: CATSDGINQPQHF. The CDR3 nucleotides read TGTGCCACCTCGGACGGAATCAATCAGCCCCAGCATTTT.

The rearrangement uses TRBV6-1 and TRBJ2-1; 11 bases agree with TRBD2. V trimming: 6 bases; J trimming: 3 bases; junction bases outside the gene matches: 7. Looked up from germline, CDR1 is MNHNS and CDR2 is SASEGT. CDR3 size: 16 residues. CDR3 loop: CASSPIAGGYYNEQFF. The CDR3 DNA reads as TGTGCCAGCAGCCCAATAGCGGGAGGGTACTACAATGAGCAGTTCTTC.

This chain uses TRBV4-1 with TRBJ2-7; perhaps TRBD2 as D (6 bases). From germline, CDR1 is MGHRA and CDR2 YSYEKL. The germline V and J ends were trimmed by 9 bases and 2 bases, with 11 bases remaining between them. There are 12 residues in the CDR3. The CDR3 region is CASLADTYEQYF. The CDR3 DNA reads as TGCGCCAGTTTAGCGGACACCTACGAGCAGTACTTC.

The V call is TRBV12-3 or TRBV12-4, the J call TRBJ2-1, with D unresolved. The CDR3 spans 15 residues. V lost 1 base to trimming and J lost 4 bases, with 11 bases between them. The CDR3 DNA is TGTGCCAGCAGTTTAGTGGGCGGTAGATACAATGAGCAGTTCTTC. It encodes CASSLVGGRYNEQFF.

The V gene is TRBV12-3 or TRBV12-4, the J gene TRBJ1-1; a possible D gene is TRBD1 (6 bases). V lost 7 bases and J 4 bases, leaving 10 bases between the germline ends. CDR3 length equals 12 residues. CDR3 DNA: TGTGCCAGCAATATACAGGGCACTGAAGCTTTCTTT. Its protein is CASNIQGTEAFF.

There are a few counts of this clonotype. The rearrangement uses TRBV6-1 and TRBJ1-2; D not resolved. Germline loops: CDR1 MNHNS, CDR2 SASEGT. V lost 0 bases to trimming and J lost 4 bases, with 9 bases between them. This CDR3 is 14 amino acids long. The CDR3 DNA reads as TGTGCCAGCAGTGAAGCTTGGCACCCCTATGGCTACACCTTC. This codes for CASSEAWHPYGYTF.

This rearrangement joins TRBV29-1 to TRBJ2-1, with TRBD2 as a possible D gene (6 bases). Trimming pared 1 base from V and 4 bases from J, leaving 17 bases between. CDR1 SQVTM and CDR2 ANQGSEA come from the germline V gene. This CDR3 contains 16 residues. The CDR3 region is CSVEGLPVGGYNEQFF. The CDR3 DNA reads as TGCAGCGTTGAAGGTTTGCCAGTTGGGGGGTACAATGAGCAGTTCTTC.

CDR3 residues: CATSRDRTDQPQHF. The DNA of the CDR3 is TGTGCCACCAGCAGAGACAGGACCGATCAGCCCCAGCATTTT. V usage is TRBV15 and J usage is TRBJ1-5; no clear D. The V and J ends lost 0 bases and 5 bases respectively, with 8 bases between them. The CDR3 runs to 14 residues. Germline CDR1 and CDR2: LNHNV and YYDKDF (reference sequence).

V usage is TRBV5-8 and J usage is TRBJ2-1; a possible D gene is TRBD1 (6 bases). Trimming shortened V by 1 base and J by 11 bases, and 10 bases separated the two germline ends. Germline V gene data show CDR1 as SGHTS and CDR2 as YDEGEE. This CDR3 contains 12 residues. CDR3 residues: CASSLRDKQQFF. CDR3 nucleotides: TGTGCCAGCAGCTTGCGGGACAAGCAGCAGTTCTTC.

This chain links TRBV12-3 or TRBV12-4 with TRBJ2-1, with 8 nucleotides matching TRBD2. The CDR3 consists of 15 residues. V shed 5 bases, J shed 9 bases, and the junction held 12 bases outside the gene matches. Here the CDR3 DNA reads TGTGCCAGCAGTCCGCGGACTAGCCATTATCCTGAGCAGTTCTTC. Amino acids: CASSPRTSHYPEQFF.

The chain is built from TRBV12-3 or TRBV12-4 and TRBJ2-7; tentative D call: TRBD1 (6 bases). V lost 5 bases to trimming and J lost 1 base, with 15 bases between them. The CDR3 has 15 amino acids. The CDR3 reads CASSITGSPSYEQYF. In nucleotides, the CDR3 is TGTGCCAGCAGTATTACAGGGTCCCCATCCTACGAGCAGTACTTC.

CDR3 sequence (DNA): TGTGCCAGCAGCATGGAGGACAGGGTAAACACCGGGGAGCTGTTTTTT. Its translation: CASSMEDRVNTGELFF. The V and J genes are TRBV21-1 and TRBJ2-2; the D segment call TRBD1 is taken from the table without a DNA check. TRBV21-1 is a known pseudogene. CDR3 length: 16 amino acids.

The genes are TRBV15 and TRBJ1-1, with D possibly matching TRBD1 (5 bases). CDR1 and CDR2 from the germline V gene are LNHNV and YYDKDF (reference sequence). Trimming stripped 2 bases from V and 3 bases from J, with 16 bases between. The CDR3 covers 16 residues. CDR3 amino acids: CATSRPWPGMDTEAFF. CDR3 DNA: TGTGCCACCAGCAGACCCTGGCCAGGGATGGACACTGAAGCTTTCTTT.

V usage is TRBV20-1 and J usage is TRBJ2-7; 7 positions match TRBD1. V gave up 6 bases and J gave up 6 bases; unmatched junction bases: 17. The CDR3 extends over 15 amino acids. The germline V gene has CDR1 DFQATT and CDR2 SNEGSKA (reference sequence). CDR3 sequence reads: CSASTGQDQGGEQYF. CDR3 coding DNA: TGCAGTGCCTCCACAGGACAGGACCAAGGGGGCGAGCAGTACTTC.

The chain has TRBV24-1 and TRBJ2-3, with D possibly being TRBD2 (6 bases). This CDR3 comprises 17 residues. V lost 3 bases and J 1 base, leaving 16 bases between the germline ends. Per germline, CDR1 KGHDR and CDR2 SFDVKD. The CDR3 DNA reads TGTGCCACCAGTGATCATAAGCGGGCCGAGGGCACAGATACGCAGTATTTT. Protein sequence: CATSDHKRAEGTDTQYF.

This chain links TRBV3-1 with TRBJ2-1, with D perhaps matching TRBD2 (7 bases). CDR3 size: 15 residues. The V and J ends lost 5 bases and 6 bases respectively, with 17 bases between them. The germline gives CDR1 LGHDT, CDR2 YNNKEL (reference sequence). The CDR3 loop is CASSVTGGGSNEQFF. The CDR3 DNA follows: TGTGCCAGCAGCGTAACGGGCGGGGGCTCCAATGAGCAGTTCTTC.

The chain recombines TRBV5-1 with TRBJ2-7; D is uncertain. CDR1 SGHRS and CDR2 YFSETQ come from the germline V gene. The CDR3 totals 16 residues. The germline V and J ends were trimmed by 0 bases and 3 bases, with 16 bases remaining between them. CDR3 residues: CASSLGGRPNYYEQYF. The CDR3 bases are TGCGCCAGCAGCTTGGGTGGACGGCCCAACTACTACGAGCAGTACTTC.